The present T cell receptor (beta chain) was sequenced within a study of CD8 T cells in ankylosing spondylitis. MiXCR, applied by TCRdb to the 5' RACE reads, yields one record per CDR3 protein. The sample includes some 240,000 distinct CDR3 sequences, 8.6% of them seen just once. This clonotype was seen repeatedly, ten times or more. V lost 5 bases to trimming and J lost 5 bases, with 21 bases between them. The CDR3 totals 16 residues. The TCR comes from a male donor with ankylosing spondylitis or in good health (not recorded which). The sequencing input was blood, either unsorted or a sorted T cell fraction (not recorded which). The V gene is TRBV12-3 or TRBV12-4, the J gene TRBJ1-2, with D perhaps TRBD1 (5 bases). The CDR3 loop reads CASSRARTGTEYGYTF. The CDR3 bases are TGTGCCAGCAGTCGGGCCCGCACCGGGACGGAGTATGGCTACACCTTC.